This T cell receptor (beta chain) was identified in a study of shared clonotypes between healthy human individuals. General study points: Sample collection involved blood only; tissue repertoires are likely different.

The germline V gene has CDR1 LGHNA and CDR2 YSLEER. The CDR3 sequence is 16 residues long. V dropped 1 base and J dropped 4; count of bases not matched to a gene: 7. To note about this clone: Its antigen is undetermined.

PBMC DNA, left unsorted, was sequenced on ten immunoSEQ deep assay plates. The authors' processing: Filtering differed, since immunoSEQ gave only junction sequences and no quality scores. Assay: immunoSEQ multiplex PCR; the TCRdb copy retains only in-frame clones and omits some. That table is the source of V, J and clone size, and D and trimming were worked out from the DNA. The sample contains 450,000 to 550,000 clones, 79% of which appear only once. This clonotype originated in a woman aged 40 to 50 in good health. Some clones in this sample may be carry-over from other donors' samples. Material: PBMCs. The chain combines TRBV4-3 with TRBJ2-4; 7 bases align to TRBD1. Here the CDR3 reads CASSQVFPGQKNIQYF. The CDR3 coding sequence is TGCGCCAGCAGCCAAGTATTCCCGGGACAGAAAAACATTCAGTACTTC.